The following is a T cell receptor (beta chain) sequence with its context. Its matching antigen is unknown. The sample belongs to a study of T cell responses to AZD1222 COVID-19 vaccine. Study-wide findings and caveats: Spike was spanned by vaccine-associated CD4 TCRs, with dominance at 160-218 and 743-854.

Data came from immunoSEQ multiplex PCR; TCRdb stores just in-frame clones and leaves some out. The sample contains 130,000 to 150,000 clones, roughly nine tenths of which appear only once. CDR3 size: 15 residues. Germline assignment: CDR1 SGHDT and CDR2 YYEEEE. V gave up 2 bases and J gave up 0 bases, with 9 bases separating them. This TCR was recovered from an adult in good health. J is TRBJ1-3 and V is TRBV5-6; perhaps TRBD1 as D (5 bases). Sequencing was performed on peripheral blood, taken on day 0 of AZD1222 vaccination. CDR3 DNA sequence: TGTGCCAGCAGCTTTGATAGGGGCTCTGGAAACACCATATATTTT. This translates into CASSFDRGSGNTIYF. Combining the CDR3 with reference TRBV5-6 and TRBJ1-3 gives the whole variable domain DAGVTQSPTHLIKTRGQQVTLRCSPKSGHDTVSWYQQALGQGPQFIFQYYEEEERQRGNFPDRFSGHQFPNYSSELNVNALLLGDSALYLCASSFDRGSGNTIYFGEGSWLTVV.